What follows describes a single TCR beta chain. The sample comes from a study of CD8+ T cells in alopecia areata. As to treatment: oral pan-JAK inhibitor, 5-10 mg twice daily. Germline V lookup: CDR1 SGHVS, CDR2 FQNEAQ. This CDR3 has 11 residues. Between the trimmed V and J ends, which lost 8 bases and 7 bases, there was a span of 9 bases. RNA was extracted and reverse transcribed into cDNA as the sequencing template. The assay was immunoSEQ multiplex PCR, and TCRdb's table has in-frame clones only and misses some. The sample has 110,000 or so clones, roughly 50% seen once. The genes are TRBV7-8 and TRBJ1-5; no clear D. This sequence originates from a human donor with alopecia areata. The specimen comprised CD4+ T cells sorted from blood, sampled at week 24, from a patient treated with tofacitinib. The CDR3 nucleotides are TGTGCCAGCCCGGTGTACCAGCCCCAGCATTTT. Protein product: CASPVYQPQHF.